These T cell receptor beta chains were read from a single sample in a study of OX40 agonist ivuxolimab in advanced cancers. Assay used: immunoSEQ multiplex PCR; TCRdb lists only in-frame clones, some missing. The sample carries about 69,000 clones, 85% to 90% recorded once. The sequencing here drew on CD4+ or CD8+ T cells sorted from blood, taken in a trial of the OX40 agonist ivuxolimab. Every receptor here comes from an adult with an advanced solid tumor such as melanoma, head and neck, liver or kidney cancer. The CDR3 runs from the conserved cysteine through the conserved F or W. A D gene is named only where the DNA matches it firmly. Clone size, where shown, is once, few, many, or a class for clones that have expanded.

14 . TRBJ2-4 TRBV5-6 . TGTGCCAGCAGCTTGTTACAGCCTGTAAACATTCAGTACTTC CASSLLQPVNIQYF
15 . TRBJ2-7 TRBV28 . TGTGCCAGCAGCCCAGGGGGCGCGGGGGGATACGAGCAGTACTTC CASSPGGAGGYEQYF
14 . TRBJ2-2 TRBV6-1 few TGTGCCAGCAGAGCCCTAGAAAACACCGGGGAGCTGTTTTTT CASRALENTGELFF
13 . TRBJ2-5 TRBV10-2 . TGCGCCAGCAGAGCGGGTGGGGGGGAGACCCAGTACTTC CASRAGGGETQYF
15 TRBD2 TRBJ2-1 TRBV27 . TGTGCCAGCAGTTTACTAGCGGCAGTATACAATGAGCAGTTCTTC CASSLLAAVYNEQFF
11 . TRBJ2-1 TRBV20-1 . TGCAGTGCTAGGCAGTACAATGAGCAGTTCTTC CSARQYNEQFF
13 . TRBJ1-5 TRBV11-2 . TGTGCCAGCATTGACGGGTCGGGTCAGCCCCAGCATTTT CASIDGSGQPQHF
15 . TRBJ1-3 TRBV6-6 . TGTGCCAGCAGTTGGAACGACAGTCCCGGAAACACCATATATTTT CASSWNDSPGNTIYF
15 TRBD2 TRBJ2-5 TRBV9 . TGTGCCAGCAGCAAAGGACTAGCGGGAGGTGAGACCCAGTACTTC CASSKGLAGGETQYF
13 . TRBJ1-1 TRBV29-1 . TGCAGCGTTGAATGGGGGATTCGCACTGAAGCTTTCTTT CSVEWGIRTEAFF
15 . TRBJ2-6 TRBV5-1 . TGCGCCAGCAGCTTGTTTGGTCCTGGGGCCAACGTCCTGACTTTC CASSLFGPGANVLTF
15 TRBD2 TRBJ2-2 TRBV7-2 . TGTGCCAGCAGCTTAGTGCGGGAGGGCCCCGGGGAGCTGTTTTTT CASSLVREGPGELFF
16 . TRBJ2-4 TRBV7-9 . TGTGCCAGCAGCTTCCAGGGGGGAGAGGGCAAAAACATTCAGTACTTC CASSFQGGEGKNIQYF
12 . TRBJ1-5 TRBV7-2 . TGTGCCAGCAGCCGTGGGGTTCAGCCCCAGCATTTT CASSRGVQPQHF
15 TRBD2 TRBJ2-3 TRBV11-2 few TGTGCCAGCAGCTTGGGGACTAGTCTTACAGATACGCAGTATTTT CASSLGTSLTDTQYF
13 . TRBJ2-2 TRBV7-9 . TGTGCCAGCAGGAACAGGGATAACGGGGAGCTGTTTTTT CASRNRDNGELFF
14 . TRBJ2-1 TRBV2 . TGTGCCAGCAAGGGGGCGGGGGCATACAATGAGCAGTTCTTC CASKGAGAYNEQFF
15 TRBD2 TRBJ2-1 TRBV6-1 . TGTGCCAGCAACGCCGGGACTAGCGGTACTAATGAGCAGTTCTTC CASNAGTSGTNEQFF
16 TRBD2 TRBJ2-2 TRBV27 . TGTGCCAGCAACGATCGAGCGGGAGAGAACACCGGGGAGCTGTTTTTT CASNDRAGENTGELFF
12 TRBD2 TRBJ2-3 TRBV7-3 . TGTGCCAGCAGCTCCGGGGGGGCTTGGCAGTATTTT CASSSGGAWQYF
11 . TRBJ2-1 TRBV2 . TGTGCCAGCAGCCTCGACCGTGAGCAGTTCTTC CASSLDREQFF
14 . TRBJ1-4 TRBV11-3 . TGTGCCAGCAGCTTACAGCGGGGTGTGGAAAAACTGTTTTTT CASSLQRGVEKLFF
12 . TRBJ2-1 TRBV6-5 . TGTGCCAGCAGCCCTCCCAGCTTGCGTCAGTTCTTC CASSPPSLRQFF
14 . TRBJ1-2 TRBV7-2 . TGTGCCAGCATGCAGGGTGGCCTTAACTATGGCTACACCTTC CASMQGGLNYGYTF
13 . TRBJ2-6 TRBV2 . TGTGCCAGCAGTGGGTACGGGGCCAACGTCCTGACTTTC CASSGYGANVLTF
15 . TRBJ1-5 TRBV7-2 . TGTGCCAGCAGCTTAGACAGGTATACCAATCAGCCCCAGCATTTT CASSLDRYTNQPQHF
13 TRBD1 TRBJ1-1 TRBV29-1 . TGCAGCGCCAGGGGGGGGCCAAACACTGAAGCTTTCTTT CSARGGPNTEAFF
15 TRBD1 TRBJ2-2 TRBV5-1 . TGCGCCAGCAGCTTGGCAGACAGGGGCCCCGGGGAGCTGTTTTTT CASSLADRGPGELFF
16 TRBD2 TRBJ2-1 TRBV9 . TGTGCCAGCAGCGTAAGCGGGAGTGTCTCCTACAATGAGCAGTTCTTC CASSVSGSVSYNEQFF
16 TRBD1 TRBJ2-7 TRBV4-2 . TGTGCCAGCAGCCGAAATCCGGGACAGGGGTTCCACGAGCAGTACTTC CASSRNPGQGFHEQYF
15 . TRBJ1-1 TRBV18 . TGTGCCAGCCGATCAGGGGCGGCACTTTACACTGAAGCTTTCTTT CASRSGAALYTEAFF
15 TRBD1 TRBJ1-5 TRBV28 . TGTGCCAGCAGCCGACCGCCAGGGGGGAATCAGCCCCAGCATTTT CASSRPPGGNQPQHF
16 . TRBJ2-1 TRBV21-1 . TGTGCCAGCAGCCCGGGGGGAGCGGGAGGGCGAAATGAGCAGTTCTTC CASSPGGAGGRNEQFF
17 . TRBJ2-7 TRBV28 . TGTGCCAGCAGTCCCTTGGGAATAAGGACTACAACCTACGAGCAGTACTTC CASSPLGIRTTTYEQYF
14 TRBD1 TRBJ1-1 TRBV6-6 once TGTGCCAGCAGTTACCCCGCAGGGGGAACTGAAGCTTTCTTT CASSYPAGGTEAFF
11 . TRBJ2-2 TRBV19 . TGTGCCAGCACGAACACCGGGGAGCTGTTTTTT CASTNTGELFF
15 TRBD2 TRBJ2-2 TRBV7-3 few TGTGCCAGCAGCGCCGGACTAGTTCGCACCGGGGAGCTGTTTTTT CASSAGLVRTGELFF
14 TRBD1 TRBJ2-7 TRBV9 . TGTGCCAGCAGCGTTACGGGACAGGGGTTTGAGCAGTACTTC CASSVTGQGFEQYF
12 . TRBJ2-7 TRBV7-2 . TGTGCCAGCAGCCTAAACACCTACGAGCAGTACTTC CASSLNTYEQYF